These T cell receptor beta chains were read from a single sample in a study of CD8+ T cells in alopecia areata. This table comes from immunoSEQ multiplex PCR, and its TCRdb copy is limited to in-frame clones, with some not included. The table shows 98,000 or so clones, with approximately 59% occurring only once. The sequencing sample was made of CD8+ T cells sorted from blood. The receptors come from a human donor in good health. Each CDR3 is given with its conserved first and last residue. D genes are given only for firm matches. Not all rows give a size; the values are once, few, many and, for expanded clones, a class.

>few|TRBJ1-1|TRBD1|TRBV4-3
CASSHRGSGTEAFF
TGCGCCAGCAGTCACAGGGGGAGCGGCACTGAAGCTTTCTTT
>NA|TRBJ2-7|TRBD2|TRBV6-1
CASGGDYEQYF
TGTGCCAGCGGGGGGGACTACGAGCAGTACTTC
>once|TRBJ1-2|NA|TRBV5-6
CASSLVGGRRYTF
TGTGCCAGCAGCTTGGTGGGGGGACGGCGCTACACCTTC
>NA|TRBJ1-2|TRBD1|TRBV5-6
CASSQGQSDGYTF
TGTGCCAGCAGCCAGGGACAGTCCGATGGCTACACCTTC
>NA|TRBJ1-1|TRBD1|TRBV5-6
CAWGQGTMNTEAFF
TGTGCTTGGGGACAGGGGACTATGAACACTGAAGCTTTCTTT
>NA|TRBJ2-3|NA|TRBV11-2
CASSLTRSGTDTQYF
TGTGCCAGCAGCTTAACCCGCTCGGGCACAGATACGCAGTATTTT
>NA|TRBJ2-5|TRBD1|TRBV15
CATSRPTGDETQYF
TGTGCCACCAGCAGGCCCACAGGGGACGAGACCCAGTACTTC
>NA|TRBJ1-1|TRBD1|TRBV7-9
CASSQGTGVVTEAFF
TGCGCCAGCAGCCAAGGTACAGGGGTAGTGACTGAAGCTTTCTTT
>NA|TRBJ2-5|NA|TRBV5-1
CASRYGETQYF
TGCGCCAGCCGATACGGAGAGACCCAGTACTTC
>NA|TRBJ2-7|TRBD2|TRBV7-2
CASSQDRGSGAREQYF
TGTGCCAGCAGCCAAGATCGGGGTAGCGGGGCTAGGGAGCAGTACTTC
>few|TRBJ2-7|TRBD1|TRBV28
CASRPLAADRGGEQYF
TGTGCCAGCAGACCCCTAGCCGCGGACAGGGGCGGGGAGCAGTACTTC
>few|TRBJ2-7|NA|TRBV5-6
CASSFGAEQYF
TGTGCCAGCAGCTTCGGAGCCGAGCAGTACTTC
>NA|TRBJ1-1|NA|TRBV6-1
CASSEVRGTEAFF
TGTGCCAGCAGTGAAGTTCGGGGCACTGAAGCTTTCTTT
>once|TRBJ2-7|NA|TRBV7-2
CASSSTYEQYF
TGTGCCAGCAGCTCAACCTACGAGCAGTACTTC
>NA|TRBJ2-7|NA|TRBV30
CAWSVAGASEQYF
TGTGCCTGGAGTGTAGCCGGGGCCAGCGAGCAGTACTTC
>NA|TRBJ2-5|TRBD2|TRBV2
CASNPGLGVVETQYF
TGTGCCAGCAACCCGGGACTAGGGGTAGTGGAGACCCAGTACTTC
>once|TRBJ2-3|NA|TRBV4-3
CASSQVEVGGGNTDTQYF
TGCGCCAGCAGCCAAGTGGAGGTGGGTGGGGGGAACACAGATACGCAGTATTTT
>once|TRBJ1-2|TRBD1|TRBV9
CASSVADRGPNYGYTF
TGTGCCAGCAGCGTAGCAGACAGGGGGCCTAACTATGGCTACACCTTC
>NA|TRBJ2-5|NA|TRBV11-2
CASSLEPGQETQYF
TGTGCCAGCAGCTTAGAGCCAGGTCAAGAGACCCAGTACTTC
>few|TRBJ2-5|NA|TRBV6-1
CASSELAPTAETQYF
TGTGCCAGCAGTGAATTGGCCCCGACTGCGGAGACCCAGTACTTC
>few|TRBJ2-6|NA|TRBV15
CATSREEGSGANVLTF
TGTGCCACCAGCAGGGAGGAGGGCTCTGGGGCCAACGTCCTGACTTTC
>NA|TRBJ2-7|NA|TRBV5-1
CASSLRRYDEQYF
TGCGCCAGCAGCTTACGGCGGTACGACGAGCAGTACTTC
>NA|TRBJ2-7|NA|TRBV13
CASSLGSREQYF
TGTGCCAGCAGCTTAGGCTCGAGGGAGCAGTACTTC
>NA|TRBJ2-7|NA|TRBV5-6
CASSLGNPEHEQYF
TGTGCCAGCAGCTTGGGGAACCCCGAACACGAGCAGTACTTC
>NA|TRBJ2-2|NA|TRBV9
CASSPGQEVGELFF
TGTGCCAGCAGCCCCGGGCAGGAGGTGGGGGAGCTGTTTTTT
>NA|TRBJ2-1|TRBD2|TRBV7-3
CASSLGGRASVDEQFF
TGTGCCAGCAGCTTAGGTGGGAGGGCATCGGTAGATGAGCAGTTCTTC
>few|TRBJ2-5|NA|TRBV28
CASSLRQQETQYF
TGTGCCAGCAGTTTAAGACAGCAAGAGACCCAGTACTTC
>once|TRBJ2-5|NA|TRBV11-2
CASSLGLYLTKETQYF
TGTGCCAGCAGCCTCGGACTTTACCTAACGAAAGAGACCCAGTACTTC
>NA|TRBJ2-5|TRBD2|TRBV13
CASSERGGLEETQYF
TGTGCCAGCAGCGAACGGGGGGGCCTGGAGGAGACCCAGTACTTC
>NA|TRBJ2-1|NA|TRBV30
CAWGGPRNEQFF
TGTGCCTGGGGTGGACCGCGAAATGAGCAGTTCTTC
>NA|TRBJ2-2|NA|TRBV2
CASGYGELFF
TGTGCCAGCGGTTACGGGGAGCTGTTTTTT
>NA|TRBJ2-5|NA|TRBV6-6
CASEDSSQETQYF
TGTGCCAGCGAGGACTCCTCCCAAGAGACCCAGTACTTC
>few|TRBJ2-7|TRBD1|TRBV5-8
CASSLEVTGSPYEQYF
TGTGCCAGCAGCTTGGAGGTGACAGGGAGTCCCTACGAGCAGTACTTC
>NA|TRBJ1-2|NA|TRBV7-9
CASSLSLYDYTF
TGTGCCAGCAGCTTATCCCTCTATGACTACACCTTC
>NA|TRBJ2-2|NA|TRBV2
CASSELGGTGELFF
TGTGCCAGCAGTGAGTTGGGGGGCACCGGGGAGCTGTTTTTT
>NA|TRBJ2-7|NA|TRBV7-2
CASSPKTSYEQYF
TGTGCCAGCAGCCCTAAGACTAGCTACGAGCAGTACTTC
>NA|TRBJ2-2|NA|TRBV13
CASSLASHGELFF
TGTGCCAGCAGCTTAGCCAGCCACGGGGAGCTGTTTTTT
>few|TRBJ2-7|TRBD1|TRBV13
CASSPGGRTSYEQYF
TGTGCCAGCAGCCCAGGGGGCAGGACGTCCTACGAGCAGTACTTC
>NA|TRBJ2-5|TRBD2|TRBV28
CASSRTSPQETQYF
TGTGCCAGCAGCCGGACTAGCCCCCAAGAGACCCAGTACTTC
>few|TRBJ1-1|NA|TRBV7-9
CASSLTDSVNTEAFF
TGTGCCAGCAGCTTAACGGACAGCGTGAACACTGAAGCTTTCTTT
>NA|TRBJ1-2|NA|TRBV29-1
CSANALDGANYGYTF
TGCAGCGCCAACGCTCTTGATGGGGCTAACTATGGCTACACCTTC
>NA|TRBJ1-6|NA|TRBV4-3
CASSQDEGVYNSPLHF
TGCGCCAGCAGCCAAGACGAAGGGGTCTATAATTCACCCCTCCACTTT
>few|TRBJ2-1|NA|TRBV2
CASSEARGPKPGEQFF
TGTGCCAGCAGTGAAGCGCGGGGGCCAAAGCCGGGTGAGCAGTTCTTC
>NA|TRBJ2-7|NA|TRBV29-1
CSVEVGYYEQYF
TGCAGCGTTGAGGTGGGATACTACGAGCAGTACTTC
>NA|TRBJ2-1|TRBD1|TRBV2
CASSWTGSEQFF
TGTGCCAGCAGTTGGACAGGTAGTGAGCAGTTCTTC
>NA|TRBJ1-1|TRBD1|TRBV23-1
CASSQSRCMDRGRLREAFF
TGCGCCAGCAGTCAATCTAGGTGTATGGACAGGGGGCGCCTCCGTGAAGCTTTCTTT
>NA|TRBJ1-2|TRBD1|TRBV15
CATSREIRTGHTF
TGTGCCACCAGCAGAGAAATCCGGACAGGGCACACCTTC
>NA|TRBJ1-5|NA|TRBV7-8
CASSLHGNQPQHF
TGTGCCAGCAGCTTACATGGCAATCAGCCCCAGCATTTT
>NA|TRBJ2-5|NA|TRBV19
CASSVAMGRQETQYF
TGTGCCAGCAGCGTGGCGATGGGGCGACAAGAGACCCAGTACTTC
>NA|TRBJ1-2|NA|TRBV13
CASSLGLDVEGYGYTF
TGTGCCAGCAGCTTAGGCCTCGACGTGGAGGGCTATGGCTACACCTTC
>many|TRBJ2-1|TRBD2|TRBV2
CASSEVVAGGLNNEQFF
TGTGCCAGCAGTGAAGTGGTAGCGGGGGGCCTCAACAATGAGCAGTTCTTC
>once|TRBJ2-5|NA|TRBV27
CASSLISPAGAQETQYF
TGTGCCAGCAGTTTAATCTCTCCTGCTGGGGCCCAAGAGACCCAGTACTTC
>NA|TRBJ2-7|NA|TRBV13
CASSSRPYEQYF
TGTGCCAGCAGCTCCAGACCCTACGAGCAGTACTTC
>NA|TRBJ1-1|NA|TRBV5-4
CASSLGQNANTEAFF
TGTGCCAGCAGCTTGGGACAAAACGCGAACACTGAAGCTTTCTTT
>NA|TRBJ1-2|TRBD1|TRBV7-6
CASSSRDRDGYTF
TGTGCCAGCAGCTCCCGGGACAGGGATGGCTACACCTTC
>NA|TRBJ2-7|NA|TRBV28
CASSPAQESSYEQYF
TGTGCCAGCAGCCCCGCCCAGGAGAGCTCCTACGAGCAGTACTTC
>NA|TRBJ2-3|TRBD2|TRBV4-1
CASSHPGTSGADTQYF
TGCGCCAGCAGCCACCCCGGGACTAGCGGGGCAGATACGCAGTATTTT
>NA|TRBJ1-6|NA|TRBV27
CASSPSGNRGSPLHF
TGTGCCAGCAGTCCTAGCGGGAATCGAGGTTCACCCCTCCACTTT
>NA|TRBJ2-3|NA|TRBV11-2
CASSPAGTDTQYF
TGTGCCAGCAGCCCCGCAGGCACAGATACGCAGTATTTT